This T cell receptor beta chain was found in a study of CD8 T cells in Susac syndrome. Random hexamers served to reverse transcribe roughly 0.45 to 1 ug RNA. MiXCR, applied by TCRdb to the immunoSEQ multiplex PCR reads, yields one record per CDR3 protein. The sample consists of 150,000 to 200,000 distinct CDR3 sequences, roughly 94% of them appearing once. Sequencing of TCR beta was undertaken in CD8+ and CD4+ T cells derived from blood. Trimming shortened V by 5 bases and J by 2 bases, and 13 bases separated the two germline ends. The germline V gene has CDR1 MNHEY and CDR2 SMNVEV (reference sequence). CDR3 length: 14 residues.

The sequence was obtained from a human donor with multiple sclerosis. The chain uses TRBV27 and TRBJ2-7; no definite D call. Material: CD4+ T cells from PBMCs. CDR3 region: CASSPNSHPYEQYF. The CDR3 DNA reads as TGTGCCAGCAGTCCGAACTCGCATCCCTACGAGCAGTACTTC.